The 25 T cell receptor beta chains presented below share a single source sample, sequenced in a study of shared clonotypes between healthy human individuals. Produced via immunoSEQ multiplex PCR; TCRdb's table is partial and in-frame only. Of about 2 million clones in the sample, about 95% were seen once. CD45RO-negative cells were positively selected for CCR7, leaving out terminally differentiated effector memory CD45RA+ cells. The specimen sequenced was naive CD8+ T cells sorted from blood. The receptor source for this set is a man younger than 35 in good health.

This chain connects TRBV5-6 to TRBJ1-1; maybe TRBD1 (6 bases). Per germline, CDR1 SGHDT and CDR2 YYEEEE. V lost 2 bases, J lost 7 bases, and 15 bases lay in between. There are 14 residues in the CDR3. The CDR3 sequence is CASSLRQATHEAFF. In DNA form, the CDR3 reads TGTGCCAGCAGCTTACGACAGGCGACCCATGAAGCTTTCTTT.

The chain combines TRBV19 with TRBJ1-6; 8 bases fit TRBD1. The CDR3 has 13 residues. Germline assignment: CDR1 LNHDA and CDR2 SQIVND (reference sequence). The V and J ends lost 10 bases and 6 bases, in that order; junction bases with no gene match: 5. The CDR3 DNA reads as TGTGCCATATCCGACAGGGGTAATTCACCCCTCCACTTT. This encodes CAISDRGNSPLHF.

This chain connects TRBV6-1 to TRBJ2-6; the D is unclear. The germline V and J ends were trimmed by 7 bases and 4 bases, with 8 bases remaining between them. Germline lookup yields CDR1 MNHNS and CDR2 SASEGT. CDR3 length: 13 amino acids. Here the CDR3 reads CASIQVGANVLTF. CDR3 sequence (DNA): TGTGCCAGCATTCAGGTCGGGGCCAACGTCCTGACTTTC.

V and J are TRBV19 and TRBJ2-7, with TRBD1 matching 8 bases. CDR1 and CDR2 (germline): LNHDA, SQIVND (reference sequence). CDR3 length equals 15 residues. The V segment lost 6 bases and the J segment 4 bases; nucleotides outside the gene matches: 11. The CDR3 DNA sequence: TGTGCCAGTAGGCCCGGGCAGGGGGCAGGGTACGAGCAGTACTTC. This sequence encodes CASRPGQGAGYEQYF.

V gene TRBV27 combines with J gene TRBJ2-1; 10 bases are a match to TRBD2. CDR1 is MNHEY, CDR2 SMNVEV, per germline (reference sequence). V was clipped by 3 bases and J by 1 base; unmatched bases: 9. The CDR3 runs 18 residues. The CDR3, as DNA: TGTGCCAGCAGTTTCGGGGTAGCGGGGGGCCTATCCTACAATGAGCAGTTCTTC. Translation gives CASSFGVAGGLSYNEQFF.

The chain employs TRBV29-1 and TRBJ2-7; D unclear. This CDR3 comprises 12 residues. The germline V gene encodes CDR1 SQVTM and CDR2 ANQGSEA. The V and J ends lost 5 bases and 3 bases respectively, with 11 bases between them. The DNA of the CDR3 is TGCAGCGTTCTGGCGGCAGACTACGAGCAGTACTTC. Amino acids: CSVLAADYEQYF.

The chain uses TRBV30 and TRBJ1-5; the D gene is possibly TRBD1 (5 bases). The CDR3 is 14 residues long. Trimming removed 3 bases from V and 0 bases from J, with 9 bases in between. The germline gives CDR1 GTSNPN, CDR2 SVGIG (reference sequence). The CDR3 region has the DNA TGTGCCTGGAGCCCGGACATTAGCAATCAGCCCCAGCATTTT. Translating it yields CAWSPDISNQPQHF.

The chain links TRBV7-9 to TRBJ1-2, with D hard to call. Trimming pared 6 bases from V and 4 bases from J, leaving 12 bases between. The germline gives CDR1 SEHNR, CDR2 FQNEAQ (reference sequence). The CDR3 is 13 amino acids. Here the CDR3 DNA reads TGTGCCAGCAGTCCCGGGCCAGGCTATGGCTACACCTTC. Protein: CASSPGPGYGYTF.

V and J are TRBV4-3 and TRBJ2-3; 9 nucleotides align to TRBD2. CDR1 and CDR2 from the germline V gene are LGHNA and YSLEER. The CDR3 is made up of 18 amino acids. V dropped 0 bases and J dropped 2; count of bases not matched to a gene: 9. The CDR3 loop is CASSQDEKAGGSTDTQYF. The CDR3 bases are TGCGCCAGCAGCCAAGATGAGAAAGCGGGAGGTTCCACAGATACGCAGTATTTT.

The rearrangement joins TRBV11-2 to TRBJ2-5; weak D call: TRBD1 (6 bases). The V end lost 4 bases, the J end lost 3 bases, and 15 bases lay between the germline ends. The germline gives CDR1 SGHAT, CDR2 FQNNGV. This CDR3 has 15 amino acids. The DNA of the CDR3 is TGTGCCAGCAGCTCCCACAGGGCAAGGGAAGAGACCCAGTACTTC. This sequence encodes CASSSHRAREETQYF. Using reference TRBV11-2 and TRBJ2-5 for the parts outside the CDR3, the full variable domain is EAGVAQSPRYKIIEKRQSVAFWCNPISGHATLYWYQQILGQGPKLLIQFQNNGVVDDSQLPKDRFSAERLKGVDSTLKIQPAKLEDSAVYLCASSSHRAREETQYFGPGTRLLVL.

This clone was recorded only once. The V gene is TRBV27, the J gene TRBJ2-1, with D possibly TRBD2 on 7 matching bases. CDR1 is MNHEY and CDR2 is SMNVEV in the germline V gene (reference sequence). The CDR3 spans 16 residues. Trimming stripped 1 base from V and 4 bases from J, with 14 bases between. In DNA form, the CDR3 reads TGTGCCAGCAGTTTATTGGGCGGGGGCCAGTACAATGAGCAGTTCTTC. It yields the protein CASSLLGGGQYNEQFF.

The gene calls are TRBV9 and TRBJ2-3, with 7 bases aligning to TRBD1. Looked up from germline, CDR1 is SGDLS and CDR2 is YYNGEE. The V segment lost 3 bases and the J segment 3 bases; nucleotides outside the gene matches: 10. This CDR3 comprises 16 residues. In DNA form, the CDR3 reads TGTGCCAGCAGCGCAACGGACAGGTTTGTTACAGATACGCAGTATTTT. This gives the protein CASSATDRFVTDTQYF.

The J gene is TRBJ2-5, the V gene TRBV9, with 10 bases lining up with TRBD2. Losses at the gene ends were 5 bases for V and 7 bases for J; bases not matched to a gene: 11. In germline, CDR1 is SGDLS, CDR2 YYNGEE. The CDR3 contains 15 residues. CDR3 residues: CASSPSGGPLGTQYF. CDR3 nucleotides: TGTGCCAGCAGTCCTAGCGGGGGCCCCTTAGGGACCCAGTACTTC.

The J gene is TRBJ1-4, the V gene TRBV11-3; D uncertain. The germline V and J ends were trimmed by 4 bases and 3 bases, with 18 bases remaining between them. Germline-derived CDR1 and CDR2 are SGHNT and YENEEA. The CDR3 runs to 17 residues. The CDR3 sequence: CASSCRICWISNEKLFF. CDR3 DNA: TGTGCCAGCAGCTGTCGTATCTGTTGGATCTCTAATGAAAAACTGTTTTTT.

This sequence joins TRBV7-9 and TRBJ1-1; unclear D gene. Deletions cut 5 bases from V and 5 bases from J, with 18 bases between. The CDR3 extends over 15 amino acids. Germline CDR1 reads SEHNR; CDR2 reads FQNEAQ (reference sequence). CDR3 protein: CASSPAFPWETEAFF. The CDR3 nucleotides are TGTGCCAGCAGCCCCGCGTTCCCCTGGGAGACTGAAGCTTTCTTT.

The chain links TRBV4-3 to TRBJ1-2; 9 positions agree with TRBD1. Germline loops: CDR1 LGHNA, CDR2 YSLEER. The trim removed 0 bases at V and 5 bases at J, leaving 10 bases unmatched. The CDR3 contains 17 residues. DNA of the CDR3: TGCGCCAGCAGCCAAGAGTTGCGGGGACAGGGCGGGTATGGCTACACCTTC. Encoded protein: CASSQELRGQGGYGYTF.

The chain combines TRBV18 with TRBJ2-7; TRBD2 aligns across 12 bases. This CDR3 contains 19 residues. The germline V gene has CDR1 KGHSH and CDR2 LQKENI. V dropped 6 bases and J dropped 5; count of bases not matched to a gene: 20. The CDR3 here is CASSPASIELAGGPDEQYF. The CDR3 DNA reads as TGTGCCAGCTCCCCAGCCAGTATAGAGCTAGCGGGAGGGCCCGACGAGCAGTACTTC.

V is TRBV6-5 and J is TRBJ2-1; 7 positions match TRBD1. Germline V gene sequence: CDR1 MNHEY, CDR2 SVGAGI. This CDR3 has 12 amino acids. V lost 8 bases to trimming and J lost 3 bases; unmatched junction nucleotides: 1. CDR3 sequence (DNA): TGTGCCAGCGGGGACAGCTACAATGAGCAGTTCTTC. It specifies CASGDSYNEQFF.

This chain joins TRBV27 and TRBJ1-1, with 10 bases lining up with TRBD1. This CDR3 has 14 residues. CDR1 and CDR2 from the germline V gene are MNHEY and SMNVEV (reference sequence). V trimming: 0 bases; J trimming: 10 bases; junction bases outside the gene matches: 5. CDR3 sequence reads: CASSLSGQGRGAFF. The CDR3 bases are TGTGCCAGCAGTTTATCGGGACAGGGGAGGGGAGCTTTCTTT.

This chain connects TRBV7-9 to TRBJ1-4; 7 bases agree with TRBD1. The CDR3 has 15 residues. Unmatched junction bases numbered 7, after V lost 1 base and J lost 8 bases. Germline V gives CDR1 SEHNR, CDR2 FQNEAQ (reference sequence). The CDR3 sequence: CASSLVEGAAEKLFF. CDR3 in DNA: TGTGCCAGCAGCTTAGTCGAGGGGGCGGCCGAAAAACTGTTTTTT.

The rearrangement links TRBV4-3 to TRBJ1-2; no clear D. The CDR3 runs to 14 residues. Trimming took off 0 bases at V and 4 bases at J, with 9 bases between the two ends. Germline-derived CDR1 and CDR2 are LGHNA and YSLEER. CDR3: CASSQDRYAYGYTF. CDR3 bases: TGCGCCAGCAGCCAAGATCGATACGCCTATGGCTACACCTTC.

This chain uses TRBV27 with TRBJ2-3; D gene unclear. Germline loops: CDR1 MNHEY, CDR2 SMNVEV (reference sequence). This CDR3 is 14 amino acids long. With 7 bases removed from V and 0 bases from J, the gap between germline ends came to 11 bases. The CDR3 DNA follows: TGTGCCAGCAATAGTGGGTCTAGCACAGATACGCAGTATTTT. Encoded protein: CASNSGSSTDTQYF.

The gene calls are TRBV6-5 and TRBJ1-2, with 7 positions matching TRBD1. CDR3 length: 15 amino acids. The trim removed 6 bases at V and 4 bases at J, leaving 11 bases unmatched. The V gene's germline CDR1 is MNHEY and CDR2 SVGAGI. The CDR3 reads CASRAKQGIAYGYTF. The CDR3 DNA sequence: TGTGCCAGCAGAGCGAAACAGGGGATCGCCTATGGCTACACCTTC.

The rearrangement joins TRBV27 to TRBJ1-1; D perhaps matches TRBD1 (5 bases). From germline, CDR1 is MNHEY and CDR2 SMNVEV (reference sequence). The CDR3 runs 14 residues. The germline V and J ends were trimmed by 6 bases and 8 bases, with 19 bases remaining between them. CDR3 sequence reads: CASSPSQGGLEAFF. The DNA for the CDR3 is TGTGCCAGCAGCCCCAGTCAGGGTGGGTTAGAAGCTTTCTTT.

The rearrangement uses TRBV6-1 and TRBJ2-7; 7 bases align to TRBD1. This CDR3 is 15 amino acids long. CDR1 is MNHNS, CDR2 SASEGT, per germline. After removal of 5 bases from V and 3 bases from J, the junction contained 10 bases not matched to a gene. This CDR3 is CASSLHRQGDYEQYF. The CDR3 bases are TGTGCCAGCAGTCTCCACCGACAGGGTGACTACGAGCAGTACTTC.